The sequence of this T cell receptor (beta chain) was determined in a study of T cell responses to AZD1222 COVID-19 vaccine. Study findings and constraints: Spike-specific TCR breadth rose after two AZD1222 doses, and depth rose as well. Donors were chiefly white British, with a greater number of females, and clonal diversity was perhaps underestimated. Regions 160-218 and 743-854 held dominance among vaccine-associated CD4 TCRs, which spanned spike. Reports say nearly half of spike-specific TCRs go after unmutated variant regions.

Data came from immunoSEQ multiplex PCR; TCRdb stores just in-frame clones and leaves some out. Here the sample spans some 140,000 clones, around 85% being singletons. The CDR3 runs 13 residues. Trimming stripped 4 bases from V and 6 bases from J, with 13 bases between. For this clone: As yet, its antigen is unknown.

This sequence was found in an adult in good health. V gene TRBV12-3 or TRBV12-4 combines with J gene TRBJ2-7; D gene uncertain. The sequenced sample was peripheral blood, obtained on day 0 of MenACWY control vaccination. CDR3 DNA sequence: TGTGCCAGCAGTTCTAAGACTTATACCGAGCAGTACGTC. As protein: CASSSKTYTEQYV.